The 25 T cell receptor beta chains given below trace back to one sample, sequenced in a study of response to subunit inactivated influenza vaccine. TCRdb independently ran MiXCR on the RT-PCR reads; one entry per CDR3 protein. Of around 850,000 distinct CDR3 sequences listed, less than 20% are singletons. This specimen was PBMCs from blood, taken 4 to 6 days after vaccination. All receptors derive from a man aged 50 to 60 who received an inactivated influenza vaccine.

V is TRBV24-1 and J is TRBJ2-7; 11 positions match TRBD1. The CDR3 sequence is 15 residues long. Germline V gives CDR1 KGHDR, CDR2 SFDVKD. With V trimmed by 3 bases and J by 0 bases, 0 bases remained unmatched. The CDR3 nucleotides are TGTGCCACCAGTGATGGACAGGGGGCCTCCTACGAGCAGTACTTC. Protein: CATSDGQGASYEQYF.

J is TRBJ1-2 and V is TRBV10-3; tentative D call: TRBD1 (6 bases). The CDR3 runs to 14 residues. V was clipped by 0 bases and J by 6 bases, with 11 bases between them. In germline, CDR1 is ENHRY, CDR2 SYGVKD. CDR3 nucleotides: TGTGCCATCAGTGAGTCGGGGGGCGCAAATGGCTACACCTTC. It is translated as CAISESGGANGYTF.

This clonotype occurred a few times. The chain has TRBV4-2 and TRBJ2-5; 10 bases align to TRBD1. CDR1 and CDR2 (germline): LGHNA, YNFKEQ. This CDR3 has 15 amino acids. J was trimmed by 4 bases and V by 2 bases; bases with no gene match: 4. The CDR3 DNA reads TGTGCCAGCAGCCAAACCGGGACAGGGGTAGAGACCCAGTACTTC. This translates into CASSQTGTGVETQYF.

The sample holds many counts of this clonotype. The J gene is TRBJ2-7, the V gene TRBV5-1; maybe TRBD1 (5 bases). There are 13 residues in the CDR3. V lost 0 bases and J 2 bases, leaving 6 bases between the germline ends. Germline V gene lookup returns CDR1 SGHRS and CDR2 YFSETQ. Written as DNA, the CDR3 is TGCGCCAGCAGCTTGGCCAGGGCCTACGAGCAGTACTTC. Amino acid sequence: CASSLARAYEQYF.

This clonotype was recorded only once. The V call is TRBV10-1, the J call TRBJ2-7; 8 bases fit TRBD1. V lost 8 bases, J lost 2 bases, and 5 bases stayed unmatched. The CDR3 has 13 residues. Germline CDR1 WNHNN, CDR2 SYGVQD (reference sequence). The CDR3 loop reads CASATDRAYEQYF. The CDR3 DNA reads TGCGCCAGCGCAACGGACAGGGCCTACGAGCAGTACTTC.

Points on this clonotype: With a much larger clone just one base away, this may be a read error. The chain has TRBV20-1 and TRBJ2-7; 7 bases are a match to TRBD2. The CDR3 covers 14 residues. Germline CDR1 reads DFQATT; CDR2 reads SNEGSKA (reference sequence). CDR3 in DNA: TGCAGTGCTACGCGGGAGTCCCCCTCCTACAAGCAGTACTTC. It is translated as CSATRESPSYKQYF.

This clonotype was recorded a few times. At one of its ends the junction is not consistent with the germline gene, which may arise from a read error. Here the CDR3 reads CASSLGAPAAYNEQFF. Written as DNA, the CDR3 is TGTGCTAGCAGCTTAGGGGCACCCGCTGCCTACAATGAGCAGTTCTTC. The genes are TRBV7-7 and TRBJ2-1; TRBD1 might be the D (5 bases). CDR1 is SSHAT, CDR2 FNYEAQ, per germline (reference sequence). The CDR3 is made up of 16 amino acids.

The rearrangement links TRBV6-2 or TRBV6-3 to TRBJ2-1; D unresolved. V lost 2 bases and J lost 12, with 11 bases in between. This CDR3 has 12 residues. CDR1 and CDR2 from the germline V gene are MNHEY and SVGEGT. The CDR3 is CASSYAEPGQFF. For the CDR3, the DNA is TGTGCCAGCAGTTACGCGGAGCCAGGGCAGTTCTTC.

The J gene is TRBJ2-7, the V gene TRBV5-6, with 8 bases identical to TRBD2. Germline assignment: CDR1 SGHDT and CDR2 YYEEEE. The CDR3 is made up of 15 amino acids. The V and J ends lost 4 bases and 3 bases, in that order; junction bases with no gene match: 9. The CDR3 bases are TGTGCCAGCAGCATAGGACAGCGGGGGAACTACGAGCAGTACTTC. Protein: CASSIGQRGNYEQYF. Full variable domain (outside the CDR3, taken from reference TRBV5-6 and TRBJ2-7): DAGVTQSPTHLIKTRGQQVTLRCSPKSGHDTVSWYQQALGQGPQFIFQYYEEEERQRGNFPDRFSGHQFPNYSSELNVNALLLGDSALYLCASSIGQRGNYEQYFGPGTRLTVT.

Here the CDR3 DNA reads TGTGCCACCAGTGATCCTCCGGGACAGGGAACCAGTCACACCGGGGAGCTGTTTTTT. It yields the protein CATSDPPGQGTSHTGELFF. The J gene is TRBJ2-2, the V gene TRBV24-1; 9 nucleotides line up with TRBD1. This CDR3 spans 19 amino acids. V trimming: 3 bases; J trimming: 3 bases; junction bases outside the gene matches: 13. CDR1 and CDR2 (germline): KGHDR, SFDVKD.

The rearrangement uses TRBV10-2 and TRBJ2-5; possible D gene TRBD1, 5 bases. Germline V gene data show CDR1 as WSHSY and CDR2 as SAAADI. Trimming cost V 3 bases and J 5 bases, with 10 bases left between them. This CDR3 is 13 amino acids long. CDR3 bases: TGCGCCAGCAGTGACAGGGTGGTTGAGACCCAGTACTTC. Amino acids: CASSDRVVETQYF.

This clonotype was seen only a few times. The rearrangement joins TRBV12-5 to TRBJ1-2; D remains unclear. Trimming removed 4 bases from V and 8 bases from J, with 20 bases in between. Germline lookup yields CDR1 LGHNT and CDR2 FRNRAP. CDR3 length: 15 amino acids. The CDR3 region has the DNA TGTGCTAGTGGTTCCTGGACGGAGACCTTATCCGGCTACACCTTC. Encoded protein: CASGSWTETLSGYTF.

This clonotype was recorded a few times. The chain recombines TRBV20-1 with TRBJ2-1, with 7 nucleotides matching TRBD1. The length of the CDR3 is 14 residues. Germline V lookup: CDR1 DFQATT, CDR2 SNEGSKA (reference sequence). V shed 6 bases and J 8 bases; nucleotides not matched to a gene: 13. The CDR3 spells CSAITGDFGDEQFF. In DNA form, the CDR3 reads TGCAGTGCCATTACAGGGGATTTCGGGGATGAGCAGTTCTTC.

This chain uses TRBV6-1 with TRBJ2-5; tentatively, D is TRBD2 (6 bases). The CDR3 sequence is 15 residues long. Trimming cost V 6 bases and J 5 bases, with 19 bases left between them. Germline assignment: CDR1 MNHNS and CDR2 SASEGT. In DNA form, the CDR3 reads TGTGCCAGCAGATCATCTGATGGGGGAGGTGAGACCCAGTACTTC. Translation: CASRSSDGGGETQYF.

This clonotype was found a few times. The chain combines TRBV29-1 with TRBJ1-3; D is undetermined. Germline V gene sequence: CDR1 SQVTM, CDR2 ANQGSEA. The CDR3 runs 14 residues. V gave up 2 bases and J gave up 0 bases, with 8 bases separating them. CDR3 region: CSVETGNSGNTIYF. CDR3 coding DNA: TGCAGCGTTGAAACGGGCAACTCTGGAAACACCATATATTTT.

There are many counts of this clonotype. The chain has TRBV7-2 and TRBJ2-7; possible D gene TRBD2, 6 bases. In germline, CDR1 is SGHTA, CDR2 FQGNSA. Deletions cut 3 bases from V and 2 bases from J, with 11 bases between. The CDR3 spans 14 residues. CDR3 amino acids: CASSLKGGTYEQYF. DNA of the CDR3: TGTGCCAGCAGCTTGAAGGGCGGGACCTACGAGCAGTACTTC.

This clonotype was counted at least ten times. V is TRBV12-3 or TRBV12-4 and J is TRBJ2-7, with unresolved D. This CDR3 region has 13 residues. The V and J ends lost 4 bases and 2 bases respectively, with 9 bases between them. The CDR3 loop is CASSSDGPYEQYF. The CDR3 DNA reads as TGTGCCAGCAGTTCTGACGGGCCCTACGAGCAGTACTTC.

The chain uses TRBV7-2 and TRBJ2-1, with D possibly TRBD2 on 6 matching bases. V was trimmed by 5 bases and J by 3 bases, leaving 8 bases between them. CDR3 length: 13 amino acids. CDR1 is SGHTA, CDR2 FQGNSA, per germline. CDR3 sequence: CASSTTSYNEQFF. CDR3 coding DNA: TGTGCCAGCAGCACGACTAGCTACAATGAGCAGTTCTTC. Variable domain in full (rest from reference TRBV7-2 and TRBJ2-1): GAGVSQSPSNKVTEKGKDVELRCDPISGHTALYWYRQSLGQGLEFLIYFQGNSAPDKSGLPSDRFSAERTGGSVSTLTIQRTQQEDSAVYLCASSTTSYNEQFFGPGTRLTVL.

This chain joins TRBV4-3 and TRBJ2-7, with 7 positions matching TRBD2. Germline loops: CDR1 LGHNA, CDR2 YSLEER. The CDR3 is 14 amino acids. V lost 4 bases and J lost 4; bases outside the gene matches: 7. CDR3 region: CASSPTTSTYEQYF. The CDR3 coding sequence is TGCGCCAGCAGCCCGACGACTAGCACTTACGAGCAGTACTTC.

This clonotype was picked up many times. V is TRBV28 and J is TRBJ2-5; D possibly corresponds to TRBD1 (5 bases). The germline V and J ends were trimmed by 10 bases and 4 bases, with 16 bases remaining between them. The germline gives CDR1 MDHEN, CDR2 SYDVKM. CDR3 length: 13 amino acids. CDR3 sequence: CATWVGQGETQYF. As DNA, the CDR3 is TGTGCCACATGGGTCGGCCAGGGAGAGACCCAGTACTTC.

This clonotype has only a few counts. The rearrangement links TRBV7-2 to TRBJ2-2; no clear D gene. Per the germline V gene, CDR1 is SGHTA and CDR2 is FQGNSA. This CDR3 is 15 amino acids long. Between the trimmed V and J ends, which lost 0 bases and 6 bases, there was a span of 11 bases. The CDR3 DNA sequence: TGTGCCAGCAGCTTAGCCTCGACGGCGCCCGGGGAGCTGTTTTTT. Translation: CASSLASTAPGELFF.

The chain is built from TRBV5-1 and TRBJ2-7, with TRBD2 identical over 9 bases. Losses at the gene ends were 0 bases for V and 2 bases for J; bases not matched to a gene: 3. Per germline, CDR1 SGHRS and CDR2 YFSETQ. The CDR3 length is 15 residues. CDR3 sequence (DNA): TGCGCCAGCAGCTTGGTAACTAGCGGGCCCTACGAGCAGTACTTC. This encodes CASSLVTSGPYEQYF.

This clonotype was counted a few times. In DNA form, the CDR3 reads TGTGCCACCAGTGATGGGAGGACTAGCGGGGGAGAGACCCAGTACTTC. Protein: CATSDGRTSGGETQYF. The V and J genes are TRBV24-1 and TRBJ2-5; TRBD2 matches at 13 bases. Unmatched junction bases numbered 4, after V lost 3 bases and J lost 4 bases. The CDR3 runs to 16 residues. CDR1 is KGHDR and CDR2 is SFDVKD in the germline V gene.

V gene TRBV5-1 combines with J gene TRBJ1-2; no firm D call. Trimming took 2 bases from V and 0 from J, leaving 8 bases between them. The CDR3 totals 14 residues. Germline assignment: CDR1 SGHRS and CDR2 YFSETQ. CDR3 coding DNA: TGCGCCAGCAGCTTCTCGACGTCTAACTATGGCTACACCTTC. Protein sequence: CASSFSTSNYGYTF.

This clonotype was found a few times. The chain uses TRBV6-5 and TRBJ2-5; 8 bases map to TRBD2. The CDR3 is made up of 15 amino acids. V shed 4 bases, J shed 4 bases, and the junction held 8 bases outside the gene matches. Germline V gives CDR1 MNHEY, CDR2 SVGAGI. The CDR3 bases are TGTGCCAGCAGTTCTGACGGGGGGGTGGTAGAGACCCAGTACTTC. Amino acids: CASSSDGGVVETQYF.